This T cell receptor (beta chain) derives from a study of blood T cell repertoires in COVID-19 (dated by TCRdb to the early 2020s). Study-wide context: Samples covering the acute and convalescent phases of COVID-19 were provided by collaborators in the United States, Italy and Spain. The material from the prospective study consisted of cDNA or gDNA derived from T cells, B-cell-depleted T cells, or PBMCs. The dataset comprised deeply sampled blood TCRbeta repertoires from subjects exposed to, actively infected with, or recovered from COVID-19. The repertoires were made available in a free public database intended to serve as a resource for research on the immune response to SARS-CoV-2. Samples came from the ongoing ImmuneRACE study (first 160 participants) plus 1,254 subjects from 6 global collaborators. Nearly every sample came with metadata listing a de-identified subject ID, COVID-19 status, age in years and sex. HLA class I and class II types, where available, came from metadata supplied by the sample provider rather than from assay-based typing. What the research found in general, with its limitations: Clinical and demographic metadata were provided uncurated, with the amount varying by source and participant.

In the prospective study, participants were roughly 18 to 95 years old, resided in 20 to 30 geographic areas of the United States, and were enrolled through a virtual design. In the prospective study, cohorts were assigned on the basis of participant-reported clinical history obtained from a screening survey and a study questionnaire. Recovered participants in ImmuneRACE Cohort 3 were defined as having two consecutive negative NP/OP PCR tests, clearance from a healthcare professional, or resolution of symptoms. Each participant in the prospective study had whole blood, serum and a nasopharyngeal or oropharyngeal swab collected by mobile phlebotomists. Over a roughly two-month period, participants in the prospective study had the option of providing additional blood draws and questionnaires. Before DNA extraction, blood samples from the prospective study were shipped at room temperature or frozen.

The immunoSEQ Assay, a bias-controlled multiplex PCR, was used to amplify TCRbeta CDR3 regions from genomic DNA. As for the authors' bioinformatics: Nucleated cell counts per sample were estimated from amplification of reference gene primers within the assay. To quantify the absolute abundance of each unique TCRbeta CDR3 rearrangement, sequence reads were collapsed and filtered. For each sample, productive Simpson clonality was calculated as the square root of Simpson's diversity index over productive rearrangements. TCRdb took this table from immuneACCESS and kept in-frame rearrangements with V and J called. Such tables lack part of the clones; where checked against another copy, unresolved V genes explain under half of the gap, and the rest is unexplained. Clonal size and the V and J genes are those of that table, whereas D and trimming came from the DNA. The sample table lists approximately 200,000 clones, approximately 90% of them with a count of one. About 1.3% of the sample is taken by the ten largest.

CDR1 and CDR2, per the germline V gene (reference sequence), are SGHNT and YYREEE. Here V drops 4 bases and J drops 5 bases, and the junction holds 8 bases not matched to any gene. Spanning cysteine to phenylalanine, the CDR3 consists of 16 amino acids. The DNA shown is the 48-base CDR3, in frame from base 1. As concerns this clone: The antigen it recognizes is unknown. The record has no base qualities; no much larger clone is one base away.

This TCR was sampled from a man aged 25-40 years who had recovered from COVID-19. Sequenced input: PBMCs or T cells enriched from blood (not recorded which). The chain is encoded by TRBV5-4 joined to TRBJ2-2; the junction holds 10 bases that match TRBD2. The CDR3 has the sequence CASSLGLAKPTGELFF. The sequence in DNA is TGTGCCAGCAGCCTGGGACTAGCGAAACCGACCGGGGAGCTGTTTTTT.